A single sample is the source of the 23 T cell receptor beta chains below, sequenced in a study of long-term antiretroviral therapy in people with HIV. immunoSEQ v3.0 was run at survey level. Repertoires were generated with immunoSEQ multiplex PCR, while TCRdb's copy carries only in-frame clones and drops some. The data show 25,000 to 35,000 clones, more than 95% seen once. The sample in question was unsorted PBMCs, obtained 6.9 years after starting antiretroviral therapy. The receptors originated from a young man with HIV.

The rearrangement joins TRBV11-2 to TRBJ2-2, with D possibly TRBD2 on 5 matching bases. Per the germline V gene, CDR1 is SGHAT and CDR2 is FQNNGV. CDR3 size: 18 residues. V lost 1 base, J lost 4 bases, and 19 bases lay in between. As DNA, the CDR3 is TGTGCCAGCAGCTTAGTGGTTTTGTCAGGAGGTGGCACCGGGGAGCTGTTTTTT. Encoded protein: CASSLVVLSGGGTGELFF.

The rearrangement uses TRBV9 and TRBJ1-3; D unresolved. The ends were cut back, 7 bases at V and 0 bases at J, with 20 bases in the middle. The length of the CDR3 is 17 residues. CDR1 is SGDLS, CDR2 YYNGEE, per germline. The CDR3 DNA reads TGTGCCAGCGGAATTTTTTCCGAGTGGGACTCTGGAAACACCATATATTTT. This encodes CASGIFSEWDSGNTIYF.

The V gene is TRBV4-3, the J gene TRBJ2-7, with 10 bases matching TRBD1. CDR1 is LGHNA, CDR2 YSLEER, per germline. V dropped 1 base and J dropped 5; count of bases not matched to a gene: 8. This CDR3 spans 16 amino acids. This CDR3 is CASSQAGTGVRNEQYF. CDR3 coding DNA: TGCGCCAGCAGCCAAGCCGGGACAGGGGTGAGGAACGAGCAGTACTTC.

The J gene is TRBJ2-1, the V gene TRBV20-1; D is uncertain. V lost 6 bases, J lost 15 bases, and 18 bases lay in between. In germline, CDR1 is DFQATT, CDR2 SNEGSKA (reference sequence). This CDR3 has 11 amino acids. The CDR3 reads CSAAHHPRRFF. CDR3 coding DNA: TGCAGTGCCGCCCATCATCCCCGTCGGTTCTTC.

The rearrangement links TRBV7-2 to TRBJ2-7, with 9 bases aligning to TRBD2. Looked up from germline, CDR1 is SGHTA and CDR2 is FQGNSA. This CDR3 comprises 14 residues. The J segment lost 8 bases and the V segment lost 1 base, leaving 6 bases of the junction unmatched. The CDR3 loop is CASSLEVSSGKQYF. In DNA, the CDR3 is TGTGCCAGCAGCTTAGAGGTATCTAGCGGGAAGCAGTACTTC.

This chain connects TRBV5-1 to TRBJ2-7; TRBD1 might be the D (6 bases). Trimming took 7 bases from V and 0 from J, leaving 14 bases between them. This CDR3 has 14 amino acids. Germline V gene sequence: CDR1 SGHRS, CDR2 YFSETQ. DNA for the CDR3: TGCGCCAGCTCCCTTAGACAGGACTCCTACGAGCAGTACTTC. Translating it yields CASSLRQDSYEQYF.

This chain joins TRBV19 and TRBJ1-1; D is undetermined. This CDR3 comprises 13 residues. Trimming took off 5 bases at V and 0 bases at J, with 7 bases between the two ends. Looked up from germline, CDR1 is LNHDA and CDR2 is SQIVND (reference sequence). The CDR3 nucleotides read TGTGCCAGTAGTCGGTGGGTGAACACTGAAGCTTTCTTT. Amino acids: CASSRWVNTEAFF.

The genes are TRBV5-1 and TRBJ1-1; TRBD1 matches at 7 bases. This CDR3 has 13 amino acids. Trimming at V came to 4 bases and at J to 3 bases, leaving 3 bases not matched to a gene. Per the germline V gene, CDR1 is SGHRS and CDR2 is YFSETQ. The CDR3 reads CASSTDRDTEAFF. CDR3 nucleotide sequence: TGCGCCAGCAGCACAGACAGGGACACTGAAGCTTTCTTT.

For the CDR3, the DNA is TGCAGTGCCTCACAACGAGAAAAACTGTTTTTT. This gives the protein CSASQREKLFF. This sequence joins TRBV20-1 and TRBJ1-4, with D hard to call. V lost 6 bases to trimming and J lost 8 bases, with 10 bases between them. CDR3 length equals 11 residues. Germline V gene lookup returns CDR1 DFQATT and CDR2 SNEGSKA (reference sequence).

The gene calls are TRBV19 and TRBJ2-3; no clear D gene. Trimming left V 3 bases short and J 4 bases short, with 11 bases between. The CDR3 runs 14 residues. From germline, CDR1 is LNHDA and CDR2 SQIVND (reference sequence). For the CDR3, the DNA is TGTGCCAGTAGTATCATCCTAGGTTCAGATACGCAGTATTTT. It yields the protein CASSIILGSDTQYF.

The chain recombines TRBV6-5 with TRBJ2-1, with D perhaps assigned TRBD1 or TRBD2 (5 bases each). CDR3 length: 11 residues. Trimming removed 5 bases from V and 8 bases from J, with 7 bases in between. CDR1 is MNHEY and CDR2 is SVGAGI in the germline V gene. The CDR3 DNA reads TGTGCCAGCAGTCGGGGCGATGAGCAGTTCTTC. Protein product: CASSRGDEQFF.

The chain carries TRBV7-9 and TRBJ2-1; no firm D call. This CDR3 spans 15 amino acids. V shed 5 bases and J shed 6 bases, with 17 bases lying between them. Germline V lookup: CDR1 SEHNR, CDR2 FQNEAQ (reference sequence). In DNA form, the CDR3 reads TGTGCCAGCAGCCCAACCAGCAGGAGTGGCAATGAGCAGTTCTTC. Protein sequence: CASSPTSRSGNEQFF.

The rearrangement joins TRBV29-1 to TRBJ1-1; 7 nucleotides match TRBD1. Trimming removed 1 base from V and 10 bases from J; junction bases left unmatched: 12. Germline V CDR1 and CDR2: SQVTM, ANQGSEA. The CDR3 is 14 residues long. The CDR3 DNA is TGCAGCGTTGAAGCCCCCGGGACAGACTCTAGAGCTTTCTTT. Its protein is CSVEAPGTDSRAFF. The variable domain in full, with the rest retrieved from reference TRBV29-1 and TRBJ1-1, is SAVISQKPSRDICQRGTSLTIQCQVDSQVTMMFWYRQQPGQSLTLIATANQGSEATYESGFVIDKFPISRPNLTFSTLTVSNMSPEDSSIYLCSVEAPGTDSRAFFGQGTRLTVV.

This clone appeared a few times. V usage is TRBV4-1 and J usage is TRBJ2-7; D is tentatively TRBD1 or TRBD2 (5 bases each). Germline lookup yields CDR1 MGHRA and CDR2 YSYEKL. The V end lost 3 bases, the J end lost 4 bases, and 19 bases lay between the germline ends. This CDR3 is 16 amino acids long. The CDR3 is CASSQGERWSAYEQYF. CDR3 coding DNA: TGCGCCAGCAGCCAGGGGGAGCGGTGGTCTGCATACGAGCAGTACTTC.

The chain uses TRBV5-4 and TRBJ1-5; maybe TRBD1 (5 bases). The germline gives CDR1 SGHNT, CDR2 YYREEE (reference sequence). The germline V and J ends were trimmed by 0 bases and 2 bases, with 6 bases remaining between them. The CDR3 sequence is 14 residues long. The CDR3 DNA is TGTGCCAGCAGCTTGGAAGGGGGCAATCAGCCCCAGCATTTT. It specifies CASSLEGGNQPQHF.

The J gene is TRBJ1-4, the V gene TRBV19; D gene uncertain. V was pared by 8 bases and J by 0 bases, with 13 bases between. This CDR3 region has 15 residues. Germline V gene sequence: CDR1 LNHDA, CDR2 SQIVND (reference sequence). DNA of the CDR3: TGTGCCAGTTCCATTGTTTTCGCAACTAATGAAAAACTGTTTTTT. This sequence encodes CASSIVFATNEKLFF.

The chain joins TRBV5-1 to TRBJ1-6; weak D call: TRBD1 (6 bases). The CDR3 loop spans 18 amino acids. The V end lost 0 bases, the J end lost 5 bases, and 18 bases lay between the germline ends. Germline CDR1 and CDR2: SGHRS and YFSETQ. CDR3 sequence (DNA): TGCGCCAGCAGCTTGGCCACCCAGGGGCTGAGGGATAATTCACCCCTCCACTTT. Amino acid sequence: CASSLATQGLRDNSPLHF.

J is TRBJ2-3 and V is TRBV4-3; no reliable D call. V was clipped by 0 bases and J by 2 bases, with 12 bases between them. CDR1 and CDR2 from the germline V gene are LGHNA and YSLEER. CDR3 size: 16 residues. In DNA, the CDR3 is TGCGCCAGCAGCCAAGACTACTGGCAGCACACAGATACGCAGTATTTT. As protein: CASSQDYWQHTDTQYF.

V is TRBV12-1 and J is TRBJ1-4; the listed D gene, TRBD1, was not tested against the DNA. TRBV12-1 has pseudogene status. There are 19 residues in the CDR3. The CDR3 protein is CASSSPGHGHRLHQRKLFF. CDR3 sequence (DNA): TGTGCCAGCAGCTCTCCGGGACACGGGCACCGGTTACACCAGAGGAAACTGTTTTTT.

The rearrangement uses TRBV7-8 and TRBJ1-2; D may be TRBD1 (5 bases). Trimming left V 1 base short and J 6 bases short, with 6 bases between. Germline CDR1 reads SGHVS; CDR2 reads FQNEAQ. CDR3 length equals 12 residues. The CDR3 sequence: CASSLVGDGYTF. Written as DNA, the CDR3 is TGTGCCAGCAGCTTAGTGGGGGATGGCTACACCTTC.

This clone has a single count. The chain combines TRBV27 with TRBJ2-7; TRBD1 is a possible D gene (6 bases). V shed 1 base and J shed 4 bases, with 11 bases lying between them. Germline lookup yields CDR1 MNHEY and CDR2 SMNVEV (reference sequence). The length of the CDR3 is 14 residues. The CDR3 reads CASSLLQGHYEQYF. As DNA, the CDR3 is TGTGCCAGCAGTTTATTGCAGGGGCATTACGAGCAGTACTTC.

This clone has a handful of counts. This chain uses TRBV6-1 with TRBJ1-2; D remains ambiguous. Looked up from germline, CDR1 is MNHNS and CDR2 is SASEGT. The V and J ends lost 2 bases and 8 bases respectively, with 9 bases between them. The CDR3 sequence is 12 residues long. The CDR3 protein is CASSESGYGYTF. The CDR3 DNA is TGTGCCAGCAGTGAATCCGGGTACGGCTACACCTTC.

This chain joins TRBV13 and TRBJ1-5; D not certain. CDR3 length: 19 residues. Per germline, CDR1 PRHDT and CDR2 FYEKMQ (reference sequence). Trimming cost V 0 bases and J 0 bases, with 18 bases left between them. This CDR3 reads CASSLGPDWTMYSNQPQHF. The CDR3 DNA is TGTGCCAGCAGCTTAGGCCCGGACTGGACGATGTATAGCAATCAGCCCCAGCATTTT.